This T cell receptor beta chain was identified during a study of cytomegalovirus exposure and HLA in healthy donors (TCRdb year 2017). For the study in its entirety: According to an earlier analysis of 550 to 750 of the donors, 200 million or so T cells yielded some 110 million unique TCR beta sequences and about 300 Gb of sequence data. Five DR-DQ haplotypes were treated as single units for association and clustering because of strong linkage in the cohort. A later analysis re-analyzed previously published TCR beta repertoires from approximately 670 donors and added high-resolution HLA genotyping to study TCR occurrence patterns. In an earlier analysis of 587 of the donors, high-throughput TCR beta sequencing was used to judge whether each TCR beta V gene segment behaved as functional or pseudogenic. Besides the first cohort of approximately 670 subjects, a separate validation cohort made up of over 100 different subjects was used. Donor age, sex, ethnicity and CMV serostatus were collected together with the repertoire data. To predict cytomegalovirus infection status, the study brought together high-throughput TCR immunosequencing, statistical association of individual TCRs with disease status, and machine learning. The later analysis used no new phenotypic data to find candidate immune exposures, relying instead on TCR beta sequences and their occurrence across donors. The study aimed to test whether cataloging public T cell receptors could reveal signatures of past pathogen exposure. The T cell repertoires of 666 subjects were profiled by immunosequencing and related to cytomegalovirus serostatus. HLA typing included class I and class II loci at four-digit resolution. An early release covering 550 to 700 HLA-typed donors comprised 250 to 350 gigabases of sequencing data and around 80 million unique TCR sequences. Among the approximately 400 genotyped donors, approximately 77% belonged to the genetic ancestry cluster associated with self-reported Caucasian donors. Among roughly 370 genotyped donors of the cohort, an average of around 240,000 unique TCR beta nucleotide sequences were sequenced per donor, around a sixth of them non-productive. The number of typed donors differed by locus: about 620-640 for A, B, C, DRB1 and DQB1; about 520 for DQA1; around 580 for DPA1; and around 470 for DPB1. A later genetic analysis used genome-wide SNP genotypes for about three fifths of the roughly 700 donors, treating that subset as a discovery cohort. All discovery cohort repertoires had been generated on a single sequencing platform.

The library was made by the immunoSEQ multiplex PCR assay. A mixture of 60 forward primers for TCR Vbeta segments and 13 reverse primers for TCR Jbeta segments was used in the multiplex PCR. A multiplex PCR assay on genomic DNA amplified the CDR3 region of rearranged TCR beta genes. The amplified TCR beta libraries were sequenced on the Illumina HiSeq System as 87-base-pair reads. As for the authors' bioinformatics: In a later analysis, tens of millions of unique TCR beta chains were counted across the approximately 670 repertoires, and about 10 million of these chains were shared by at least two donors. A nearest-neighbor algorithm error-corrected the raw reads and collapsed the reads into unique sequences, merging closely related sequences to remove PCR and sequencing errors. CDR3 sequences were aligned to IMGT reference sequences to assign V, D and J gene segments. For a sequence to be retained, at least a six-nucleotide match to both a V gene segment and a J gene segment was required. Rearrangements were classified as productive when the CDR3 lacked stop codons and remained in frame with V and J, and all other rearrangements were classified as non-productive. CDR3 was defined according to IMGT convention as the region running from the second conserved V-encoded cysteine to the conserved J-encoded phenylalanine. The earlier analysis of 587 of the donors excluded sequences that lacked an unambiguous match to a single V gene segment. An earlier analysis of roughly 590 of the donors called V segments functional above 56.7% productive rearrangements and segregating when the between-donor standard deviation exceeded 5%. A statistical classification framework was built for diagnosing cytomegalovirus status from the catalog of TCR beta chain sequences. In a later analysis, TCR nucleotide sequences were compared against IMGT/GENE-DB human TR gene sequences so that V and J genes could be assigned. Using the TCRdist pipeline, a later analysis assigned CDR3 sequences along with most-parsimonious VDJ recombination scenarios. A later analysis defined each TCR beta chain by its CDR3 amino acid sequence plus V-gene family, and excluded reads lacking a unique V-gene family. As a way to deal with suspected cross-contamination and a sequencing artifact, a later analysis dropped roughly 600 nucleotide sequences that were highly shared and had low generation probability. In a later analysis, a clonal expansion index was calculated for each public chain from normalized within-repertoire ranks of inferred template counts. In a later analysis, generation probabilities were computed with a VDJ recombination model fitted to out-of-frame rearrangements, and the resulting probabilities were checked against IGoR. Hypergeometric tests were used in a later analysis to score TCR-TCR, TCR-HLA and TCR-CMV co-occurrence, with a repertoire-size bias correction applied to the TCR pairs. In a later analysis, false discovery rates were estimated by permuting HLA or CMV assignments 20 times. In a later analysis, co-occurring TCRs were grouped with DBSCAN, and TCRdist sequence similarity was added when clustering was performed within HLA-allele-positive subsets. Repertoires with fewer than 30,000 or more than 120,000 public chains were left out of co-occurrence clustering, as were a few repertoires with anomalous nucleotide sharing. Held by TCRdb, this immuneACCESS table contains in-frame sequences only and omits some clones. Under half of the omission traces to an unresolved V gene where checked; the cause of the rest is unknown. The V and J calls and clone size were taken over from that table, and D and trimming were inferred from the DNA. In all, the sample holds approximately 140,000 clones, and around 86% of those were seen once. Clones ranked in the top ten supply about 0.76% of the sample.

In total, just over 650 healthy bone marrow donors made up the cohort. All cohort members were sampled while nominally healthy, although unrecorded immune exposures were likely present. The donor tested CMV seronegative and was one of the 352 seronegative cohort members. A peripheral blood sample was collected from each donor, and TCR beta sequencing was performed on peripheral blood mononuclear cells. The Qiagen DNeasy Blood Extraction Kit was used to extract genomic DNA from the blood cell samples. The germline V gene gives CDR1 as MGHRA and CDR2 as YSYEKL. The germline ends are 8 bases apart after V is trimmed by 3 bases and J by 5 bases. Taken from cysteine to phenylalanine, the CDR3 has 13 residues. Only CDR3 DNA is held: 39 bases, read in frame from base 1. What the authors observed across the whole study: Compared with equally common non-associated chains, HLA-associated TCR beta chains in a later analysis were more clonally expanded and had lower generation probabilities. Immune exposure information for the cohort was limited to CMV serostatus. According to a later analysis, most CMV-associated TCR beta chains appeared to be HLA-restricted, and the HLA associations seemed to be driven largely by CMV exposure. In a later analysis, several top co-occurrence clusters were reported to appear linked to parvovirus B19, influenza, CMV and Epstein-Barr virus. While some public TCRs were present in many individuals, most TCR sequences turned up only very rarely across donors. Specific HLA alleles were associated with over 15,000 TCR beta sequences at a false discovery rate of 0.05 in a later analysis. Because counts were too low, roughly 18 rarely observed V segments, including chromosome 9 orphons, were left out of the earlier analysis of over 550 of the donors. The study gave a list of roughly 150 TCR beta chains associated with cytomegalovirus. In this cohort, only TCR beta chains were sequenced, and detectable features were limited by the absence of alpha or paired-chain data. In both the original and validation cohorts, the classifier was reported to diagnose cytomegalovirus status with high specificity and sensitivity. A later genetic analysis associated a missense DCLRE1C variant with V-gene and J-gene trimming of TCR beta chains, and an independent cohort replicated the association. An earlier analysis of some 590 of the donors showed that most TCR beta V segments appeared in productive rearrangements either about 87% or about 30% of the time, which broadly matched IMGT annotations. The sequencing pipeline was judged likely to have produced a cluster of highly shared sequence variants as a technical artifact. Some IMGT-functional V segments, including TRBV6-2 and TRBV6-3, could not be told apart with the 87-base-pair reads, so those segments were excluded. A further reported finding was that TCR beta sequences accurately predicted the HLA-A and HLA-B alleles for most subjects in the first cohort. According to the authors, the approach could potentially be generalized to other disease states and immunological phenotypes. A few of the identified cytomegalovirus-associated TCR beta chains were confirmed in vitro to be specific for cytomegalovirus antigens. Correlated functional status among segregating V segments might reflect linkage disequilibrium, but an unknown experimental factor could not be ruled out. According to a later genetic analysis, donors in an Asian-associated ancestry cluster had fewer N-insertions in productive TCRs than the roughly 660-donor mean. A later analysis found that TCR association rates varied across HLA loci, with DRB1 alleles showing the most associated TCRs and HLA-C alleles the fewest. The presence/absence analyses assumed that sequencing depth was roughly uniform across donors, and that assumption may not be true. Strong co-occurrence of HLA alleles, especially DR and DQ, made assigning TCR associations to individual alleles difficult. Because some donors lacked HLA typing at each locus, the association tests relied only on the typed subset.

Of note for this clone: What antigen it recognizes has not been identified. No base qualities exist here, and no much larger clone lies one base off it.

The receptor's source is a man aged 18 to 29 in good health and CMV-seronegative. Sequencing used PBMCs. This chain is built from TRBV4-1 and TRBJ2-1; the D gene assignment is ambiguous. The CDR3 reads as follows: CASSQATNNEQFF. Read as DNA, the sequence is TGCGCCAGCAGCCAGGCAACAAACAATGAGCAGTTCTTC.